The 23 T cell receptor beta chains in this list originate from one sample, sequenced in a study of T cell responses to AZD1222 COVID-19 vaccine (dated by TCRdb to the early 2020s). Library construction relied on the immunoSEQ multiplex PCR assay. This immuneACCESS table, as held by TCRdb, lists in-frame sequences with V and J called but not all clones. Of the missing ones, under half trace to an unresolved V gene in checked studies; the others have no known cause. This sample has roughly 120,000 clones in its table, and about 88% of those were observed once. The ten largest clones add up to roughly 4.4% of the sample. The intended sense of this specimen's time point label: baseline before first vaccination. This material consisted of peripheral blood, taken on day 0 of AZD1222 vaccination. The receptor source for this set is an adult in good health.

CDR3 loop: CASSWDRMGGANVLTF. The DNA for the CDR3 is TGTGCCAGCAGTTGGGACCGAATGGGTGGGGCCAACGTCCTGACTTTC. This rearrangement joins TRBV5-6 to TRBJ2-6; possibly TRBD1 or TRBD2 for D (5 bases each). The germline gives CDR1 SGHDT, CDR2 YYEEEE. This CDR3 is built from 16 residues. The germline V and J ends were trimmed by 5 bases and 3 bases, with 15 bases remaining between them.

This rearrangement joins TRBV6-5 to TRBJ2-5; D remains unclear. CDR1 and CDR2 (germline): MNHEY, SVGAGI. V was pared by 4 bases and J by 1 base, with 10 bases between. The CDR3 contains 14 residues. The CDR3 DNA reads TGTGCCAGCAGTTCACTTGGTAGCCAAGAGACCCAGTACTTC. It encodes CASSSLGSQETQYF.

The gene calls are TRBV6-5 and TRBJ1-2; 7 nucleotides match TRBD1. Trimming removed 7 bases from V and 5 bases from J; junction bases left unmatched: 10. CDR3 length: 14 amino acids. Germline assignment: CDR1 MNHEY and CDR2 SVGAGI. The CDR3 loop reads CASTNERGPYGYTF. CDR3 nucleotide sequence: TGTGCCAGCACCAACGAAAGGGGGCCTTATGGCTACACCTTC.

The chain employs TRBV14 and TRBJ2-5; the D is unclear. The length of the CDR3 is 12 residues. V was trimmed by 0 bases and J by 5 bases, leaving 4 bases between them. Germline loops: CDR1 SGHDN, CDR2 FVKESK. DNA for the CDR3: TGTGCCAGCAGCCAAGATTGGGAGACCCAGTACTTC. Translation: CASSQDWETQYF.

The chain couples TRBV27 to TRBJ1-6, with 9 bases fitting TRBD1. The germline V gene encodes CDR1 MNHEY and CDR2 SMNVEV (reference sequence). The ends lost 3 bases at V and 10 bases at J; junction bases unmatched: 7. The CDR3 has 15 residues. The CDR3 sequence is CASSFRDRVRSPLHF. The DNA for the CDR3 is TGTGCCAGCAGTTTCCGGGACAGGGTACGGTCACCCCTCCACTTT.

Here the CDR3 reads CASSRQGQPQHF. The CDR3 DNA reads as TGTGCCAGTAGCAGGCAGGGCCAGCCCCAGCATTTT. V is TRBV19 and J is TRBJ1-5; D may be TRBD1 (5 bases). CDR1 and CDR2 from the germline V gene are LNHDA and SQIVND (reference sequence). Trimming stripped 6 bases from V and 7 bases from J, with 10 bases between. The CDR3 is 12 residues long.

The rearrangement joins TRBV3-1 (or the pseudogene TRBV3-2) to TRBJ1-5; D uncertain. This CDR3 is 13 amino acids long. In germline, CDR1 is LGHDT, CDR2 YNNKEL (reference sequence). The V end lost 0 bases, the J end lost 5 bases, and 5 bases lay between the germline ends. This CDR3 is CASSQDRDQPQHF. CDR3 nucleotides: TGTGCCAGCAGCCAAGATAGGGATCAGCCCCAGCATTTT.

For the CDR3, the DNA is TGTGCCACCAGCAGAGCGGACAGCCGATTAGGTATCTCTGGAAACACCATATATTTT. Protein sequence: CATSRADSRLGISGNTIYF. The chain couples TRBV15 to TRBJ1-3; weak D call: TRBD1 (6 bases). This CDR3 region has 19 residues. Looked up from germline, CDR1 is LNHNV and CDR2 is YYDKDF (reference sequence). V lost 1 base and J 0 bases, leaving 19 bases between the germline ends.

The V gene is TRBV6-4, the J gene TRBJ2-1; 7 positions agree with TRBD1. Germline V lookup: CDR1 MRHNA, CDR2 SNTAGT. CDR3 length equals 17 residues. J gave up 8 bases and V 6 bases, and 19 bases lay outside the gene matches. In DNA, the CDR3 is TGTGCCAGCAGCCCGACAGGGTCAAATTACCCTTTGGATGAGCAGTTCTTC. Protein: CASSPTGSNYPLDEQFF.

V and J are TRBV19 and TRBJ1-1; maybe TRBD1 (5 bases). The CDR3 totals 13 residues. Germline-derived CDR1 and CDR2 are LNHDA and SQIVND (reference sequence). The V gene lost 7 bases and the J gene lost 3 bases, with 12 bases spanning the gap. CDR3 sequence (DNA): TGTGCCAGTAATCCCCAGGGCCACACTGAAGCTTTCTTT. Protein: CASNPQGHTEAFF.

The genes are TRBV2 and TRBJ2-5, with 13 bases identical to TRBD2. There are 15 residues in the CDR3. V dropped 7 bases and J dropped 4; count of bases not matched to a gene: 6. Germline CDR1 is SNHLY and CDR2 is FYNNEI. CDR3 region: CASNDRLAGGETQYF. The CDR3, as DNA: TGTGCCAGCAACGACCGACTAGCGGGGGGAGAGACCCAGTACTTC.

The chain joins TRBV5-1 to TRBJ2-2, with TRBD2 matching over 13 bases. From germline, CDR1 is SGHRS and CDR2 YFSETQ. The CDR3 is made up of 16 amino acids. J lost 5 bases, V lost 4 bases, and 5 bases had no gene match. CDR3 DNA sequence: TGCGCCAGCAGCCCGGGACTAGCGGGACTGACCGGGGAGCTGTTTTTT. Translated: CASSPGLAGLTGELFF.

This sequence joins TRBV6-1 and TRBJ1-5; no definite D call. This CDR3 has 13 amino acids. The germline CDR1 and CDR2 sequences are MNHNS and SASEGT. Trimming removed 1 base at V and 4 bases at J, with 5 bases between. CDR3 region: CASSEGRNQPQHF. CDR3 coding DNA: TGTGCCAGCAGTGAAGGCCGGAATCAGCCCCAGCATTTT.

The chain links TRBV7-2 to TRBJ1-1, with D perhaps matching TRBD1 (6 bases). The germline gives CDR1 SGHTA, CDR2 FQGNSA. V was pared by 5 bases and J by 5 bases, with 15 bases between. The CDR3 totals 14 residues. CDR3 region: CASSLGQWATEAFF. The CDR3 region has the DNA TGTGCCAGCAGCCTGGGACAATGGGCTACTGAAGCTTTCTTT.

To note about this clone: A read error may produce the germline difference seen at one junction end. The chain is built from TRBV28 and TRBJ2-7; D uncertain. CDR3 length: 11 amino acids. The germline CDR1 and CDR2 sequences are MDHEN and SYDVKM. CDR3 sequence (DNA): TGTGCCGGCAGTTCCACCTACGAGCAGTACTTC. Translation: CAGSSTYEQYF.

This chain connects TRBV19 to TRBJ1-5, with 9 nucleotides matching TRBD1. Germline assignment: CDR1 LNHDA and CDR2 SQIVND (reference sequence). V was clipped by 11 bases and J by 6 bases; unmatched bases: 11. This CDR3 is built from 14 residues. CDR3 in DNA: TGTGCCCAAAACACGGGACAGGGTCTTCAGCCCCAGCATTTT. Translation: CAQNTGQGLQPQHF.

The chain combines TRBV24-1 with TRBJ2-1; perhaps TRBD2 as D (8 bases). This CDR3 has 15 amino acids. V shed 5 bases and J shed 10 bases, with 20 bases lying between them. CDR1 and CDR2 from the germline V gene are KGHDR and SFDVKD. This chain's CDR3 is CATSGGGRGLREQFF. CDR3 DNA: TGTGCCACCAGTGGCGGGGGGAGGGGGCTTAGGGAGCAGTTCTTC.

The chain has TRBV19 and TRBJ1-1; D unresolved. The germline V and J ends were trimmed by 1 base and 1 base, with 7 bases remaining between them. This CDR3 has 14 amino acids. Germline assignment: CDR1 LNHDA and CDR2 SQIVND (reference sequence). The CDR3 nucleotides read TGTGCCAGTAGTATAGGGGCGGAGAACACTGAAGCTTTCTTT. It codes for CASSIGAENTEAFF.

The chain links TRBV25-1 to TRBJ2-7; weak D call: TRBD1 (6 bases). This CDR3 is 14 amino acids long. The germline V gene has CDR1 MGHDK and CDR2 SYGVNS. Trimming pared 4 bases from V and 0 bases from J, leaving 10 bases between. The CDR3 sequence is CASSAGQSSYEQYF. CDR3 DNA sequence: TGTGCCAGCAGTGCCGGACAGAGCTCCTACGAGCAGTACTTC.

V gene TRBV12-3 or TRBV12-4 combines with J gene TRBJ1-1; D is undetermined. This CDR3 region has 12 residues. Trimming left V 1 base short and J 7 bases short, with 7 bases between. Here the CDR3 DNA reads TGTGCCAGCAGTTTAGTGGCCGGTGAAGCTTTCTTT. Encoded protein: CASSLVAGEAFF.

This clone appeared a single time. J is TRBJ1-2 and V is TRBV2; D ambiguous. The CDR3 runs 14 residues. Germline loops: CDR1 SNHLY, CDR2 FYNNEI. The V and J ends lost 2 bases and 6 bases respectively, with 13 bases between them. The CDR3 DNA reads TGTGCCAGCAGTGAAACCCTGGCAGGTGATGGCTACACCTTC. Protein product: CASSETLAGDGYTF.

The V gene is TRBV11-3, the J gene TRBJ2-2; TRBD1 matches at 7 bases. The CDR3 runs to 15 residues. Trimming cost V 3 bases and J 6 bases; bases outside gene matches: 7. Germline loops: CDR1 SGHNT, CDR2 YENEEA. This CDR3 reads CASSFRGGRAGELFF. The CDR3 bases are TGTGCCAGCAGCTTCAGAGGGGGCAGAGCCGGGGAGCTGTTTTTT.

This chain joins TRBV9 and TRBJ2-7; a possible D gene is TRBD2 (5 bases). The CDR3 totals 14 residues. Germline assignment: CDR1 SGDLS and CDR2 YYNGEE. Trimming cost V 4 bases and J 2 bases, with 13 bases left between them. The CDR3 spells CASSRRTGTYEQYF. The CDR3 DNA is TGTGCCAGCAGCAGGCGGACGGGAACCTACGAGCAGTACTTC.